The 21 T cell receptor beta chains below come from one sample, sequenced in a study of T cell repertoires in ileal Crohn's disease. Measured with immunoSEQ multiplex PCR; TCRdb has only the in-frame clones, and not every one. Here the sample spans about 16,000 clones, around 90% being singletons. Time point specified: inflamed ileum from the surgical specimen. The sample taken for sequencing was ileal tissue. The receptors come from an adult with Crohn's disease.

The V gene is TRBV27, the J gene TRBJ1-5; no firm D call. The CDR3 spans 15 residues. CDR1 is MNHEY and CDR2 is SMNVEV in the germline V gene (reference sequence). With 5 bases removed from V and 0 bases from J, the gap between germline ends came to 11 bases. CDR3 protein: CASSRPPDSNQPQHF. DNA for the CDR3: TGTGCCAGCAGTCGGCCCCCTGATAGCAATCAGCCCCAGCATTTT.

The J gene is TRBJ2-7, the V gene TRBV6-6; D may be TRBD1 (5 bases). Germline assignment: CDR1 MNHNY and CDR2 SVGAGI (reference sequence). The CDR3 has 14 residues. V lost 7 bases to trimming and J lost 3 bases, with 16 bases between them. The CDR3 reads CASKPEDKSYEQYF. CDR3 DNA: TGTGCCAGCAAGCCCGAGGACAAAAGCTACGAGCAGTACTTC.

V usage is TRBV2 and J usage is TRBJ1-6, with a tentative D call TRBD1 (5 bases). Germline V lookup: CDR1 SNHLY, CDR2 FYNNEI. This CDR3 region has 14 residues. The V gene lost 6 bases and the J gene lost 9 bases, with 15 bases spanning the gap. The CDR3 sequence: CASRPTGEGSPLHF. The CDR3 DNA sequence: TGTGCCAGCAGGCCCACGGGGGAGGGTTCACCCCTCCACTTT.

CDR3 sequence (DNA): TGTGCCAGCAGCTTGATATCCAGGAACACTGAAGCTTTCTTT. Encoded protein: CASSLISRNTEAFF. The chain links TRBV5-6 to TRBJ1-1; D call uncertain. Germline V CDR1 and CDR2: SGHDT, YYEEEE. The CDR3 is made up of 14 amino acids. V lost 1 base to trimming and J lost 1 base, with 8 bases between them.

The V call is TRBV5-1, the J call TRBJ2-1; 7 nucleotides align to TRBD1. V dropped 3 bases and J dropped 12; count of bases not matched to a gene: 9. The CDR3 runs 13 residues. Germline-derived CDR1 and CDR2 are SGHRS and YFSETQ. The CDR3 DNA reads TGCGCCAGCAGCTCGACAGGGAACGCCGCGCAGTTCTTC. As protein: CASSSTGNAAQFF.

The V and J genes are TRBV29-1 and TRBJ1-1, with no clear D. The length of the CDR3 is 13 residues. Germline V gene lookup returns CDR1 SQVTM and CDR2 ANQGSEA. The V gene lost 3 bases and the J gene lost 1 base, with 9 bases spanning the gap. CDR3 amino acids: CSVEGPRNTEAFF. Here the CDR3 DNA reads TGCAGCGTTGAGGGCCCCAGGAACACTGAAGCTTTCTTT.

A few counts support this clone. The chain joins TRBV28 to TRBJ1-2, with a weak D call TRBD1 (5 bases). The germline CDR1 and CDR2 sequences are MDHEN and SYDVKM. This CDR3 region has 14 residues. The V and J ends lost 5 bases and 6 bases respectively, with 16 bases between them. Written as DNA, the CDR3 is TGTGCCAGCAGTCCCCCTGCAGGGTATCATGGCTACACCTTC. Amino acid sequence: CASSPPAGYHGYTF.

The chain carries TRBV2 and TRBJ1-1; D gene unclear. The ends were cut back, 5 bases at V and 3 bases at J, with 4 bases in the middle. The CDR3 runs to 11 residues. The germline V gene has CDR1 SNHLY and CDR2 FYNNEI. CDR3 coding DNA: TGTGCCAGCAGTTACGACACTGAAGCTTTCTTT. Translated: CASSYDTEAFF.

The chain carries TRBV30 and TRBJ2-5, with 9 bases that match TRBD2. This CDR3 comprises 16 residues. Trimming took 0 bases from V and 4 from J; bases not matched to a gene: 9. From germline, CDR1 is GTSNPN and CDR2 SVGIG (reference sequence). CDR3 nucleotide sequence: TGTGCCTGGAGTGTACCGCGGGGGGGCCTTGGAGAGACCCAGTACTTC. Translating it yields CAWSVPRGGLGETQYF.

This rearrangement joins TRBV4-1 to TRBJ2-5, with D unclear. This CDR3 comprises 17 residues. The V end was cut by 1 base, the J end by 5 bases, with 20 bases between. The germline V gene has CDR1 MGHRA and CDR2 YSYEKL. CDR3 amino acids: CASSQGWVQSDRETQYF. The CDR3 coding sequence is TGCGCCAGCAGCCAAGGGTGGGTTCAGTCGGACCGGGAGACCCAGTACTTC.

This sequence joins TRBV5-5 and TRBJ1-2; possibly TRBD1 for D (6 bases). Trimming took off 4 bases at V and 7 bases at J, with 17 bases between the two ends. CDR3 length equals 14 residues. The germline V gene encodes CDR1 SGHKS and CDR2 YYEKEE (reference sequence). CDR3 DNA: TGTGCCAGCAGCGCCGGGCCAGGGGAGTTTGGCTACACCTTC. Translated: CASSAGPGEFGYTF.

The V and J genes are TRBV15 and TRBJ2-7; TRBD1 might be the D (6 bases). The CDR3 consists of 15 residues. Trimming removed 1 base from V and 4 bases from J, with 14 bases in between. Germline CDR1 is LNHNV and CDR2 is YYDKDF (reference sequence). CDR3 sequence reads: CATSRAPGDRYEQYF. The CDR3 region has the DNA TGTGCCACCAGCAGAGCGCCAGGGGATAGATACGAGCAGTACTTC. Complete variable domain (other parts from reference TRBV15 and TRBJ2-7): DAMVIQNPRYQVTQFGKPVTLSCSQTLNHNVMYWYQQKSSQAPKLLFHYYDKDFNNEADTPDNFQSRRPNTSFCFLDIRSPGLGDTAMYLCATSRAPGDRYEQYFGPGTRLTVT.

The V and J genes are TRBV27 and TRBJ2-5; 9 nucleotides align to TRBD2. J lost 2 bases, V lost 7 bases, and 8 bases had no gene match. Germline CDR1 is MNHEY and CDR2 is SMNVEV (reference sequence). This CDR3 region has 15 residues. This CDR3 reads CASNQERGEQETQYF. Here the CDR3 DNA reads TGTGCCAGCAACCAAGAGCGGGGGGAACAAGAGACCCAGTACTTC.

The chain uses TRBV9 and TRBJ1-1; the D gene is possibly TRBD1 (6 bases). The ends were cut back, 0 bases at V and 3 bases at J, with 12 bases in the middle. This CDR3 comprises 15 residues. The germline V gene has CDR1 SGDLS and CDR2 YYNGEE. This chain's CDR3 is CASSVEIGGYTEAFF. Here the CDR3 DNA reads TGTGCCAGCAGCGTAGAGATAGGGGGGTACACTGAAGCTTTCTTT.

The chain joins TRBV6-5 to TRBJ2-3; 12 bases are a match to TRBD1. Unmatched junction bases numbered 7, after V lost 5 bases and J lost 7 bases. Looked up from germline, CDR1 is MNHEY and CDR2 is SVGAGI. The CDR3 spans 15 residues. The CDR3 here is CASSLRDRGLYTQYF. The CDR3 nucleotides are TGTGCCAGCAGTCTCCGGGACAGGGGGCTATATACGCAGTATTTT.

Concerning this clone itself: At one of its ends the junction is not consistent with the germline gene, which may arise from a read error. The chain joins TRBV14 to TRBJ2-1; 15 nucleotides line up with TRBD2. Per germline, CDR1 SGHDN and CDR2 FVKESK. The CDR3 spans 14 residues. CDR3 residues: CASSPRTSGGALIF. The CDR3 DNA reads TGTGCCAGCAGCCCACGGACTAGCGGGGGGGCTTTGATCTTC.

CDR3 nucleotides: TGTGCCAGCAGTCGGGACAGGGGCCAATCACCCCTCCACTTT. This translates into CASSRDRGQSPLHF. The chain uses TRBV13 and TRBJ1-6; 10 nucleotides agree with TRBD1. Germline-derived CDR1 and CDR2 are PRHDT and FYEKMQ (reference sequence). J was trimmed by 10 bases and V by 6 bases; bases with no gene match: 6. The CDR3 is 14 amino acids. The entire variable domain, with the rest obtained from reference TRBV13 and TRBJ1-6, is as follows: AAGVIQSPRHLIKEKRETATLKCYPIPRHDTVYWYQQGPGQDPQFLISFYEKMQSDKGSIPDRFSAQQFSDYHSELNMSSLELGDSALYFCASSRDRGQSPLHFGNGTRLTVT.

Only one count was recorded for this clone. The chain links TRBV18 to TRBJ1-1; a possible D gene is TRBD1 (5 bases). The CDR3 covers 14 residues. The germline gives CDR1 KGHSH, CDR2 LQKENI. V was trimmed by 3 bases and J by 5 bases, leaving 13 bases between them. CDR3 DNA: TGTGCCAGCTCACCTAACCAGGGTTTGACTGAAGCTTTCTTT. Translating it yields CASSPNQGLTEAFF. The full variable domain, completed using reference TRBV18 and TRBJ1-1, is NAGVMQNPRHLVRRRGQEARLRCSPMKGHSHVYWYRQLPEEGLKFMVYLQKENIIDESGMPKERFSAEFPKEGPSILRIQQVVRGDSAAYFCASSPNQGLTEAFFGQGTRLTVV.

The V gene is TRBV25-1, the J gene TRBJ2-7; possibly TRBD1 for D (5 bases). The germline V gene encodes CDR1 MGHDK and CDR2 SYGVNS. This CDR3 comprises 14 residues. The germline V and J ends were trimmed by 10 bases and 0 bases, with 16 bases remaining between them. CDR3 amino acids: CATRGSESSYEQYF. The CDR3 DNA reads TGTGCCACAAGGGGTTCGGAAAGCTCCTACGAGCAGTACTTC.

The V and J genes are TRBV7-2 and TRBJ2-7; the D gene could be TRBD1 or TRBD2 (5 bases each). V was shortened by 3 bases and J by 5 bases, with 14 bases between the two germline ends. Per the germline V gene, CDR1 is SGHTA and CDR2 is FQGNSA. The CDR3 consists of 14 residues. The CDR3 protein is CASSFFGARDEQYF. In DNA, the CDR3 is TGTGCCAGCAGCTTCTTCGGGGCTCGCGACGAGCAGTACTTC.

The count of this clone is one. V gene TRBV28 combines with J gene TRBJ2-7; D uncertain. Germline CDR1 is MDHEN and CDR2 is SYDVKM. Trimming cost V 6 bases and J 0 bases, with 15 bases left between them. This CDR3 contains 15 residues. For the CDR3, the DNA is TGTGCCAGCAGGACTCGATGGGATCCCTCCTACGAGCAGTACTTC. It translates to CASRTRWDPSYEQYF.